This TCR beta chain was sequenced in a study of blood T cell repertoires in COVID-19. Study context: COVID-19 samples collected from the United States, Italy and Spain covered acute and convalescent phases. Sample material is recorded as cDNA or gDNA derived from T cells, B-cell-depleted T cells, or PBMCs.

Authors' processing steps: Reference gene primer amplification gave estimated nucleated cell counts. Here immunoSEQ multiplex PCR was the method, and the copy in TCRdb shows in-frame clones only, minus some. V and J calls and clone size come straight from that table; D and trimming were deduced from the DNA. The sample contains 80,000 to 100,000 clones, less than 85% of which appear only once. The clonotype originates from a woman between 65 and 79 years old with acute or convalescent COVID-19. The material sequenced was peripheral blood.

The CDR3 reads CASSLIAGTTDTQYF. As DNA, the CDR3 is TGTGCCAGCAGCTTAATCGCGGGAACCACAGATACGCAGTATTTT. The chain recombines TRBV7-3 with TRBJ2-3; D may be TRBD2 (6 bases). The CDR3 extends over 15 amino acids. Germline loops: CDR1 SGHTA, CDR2 FQGTGA. V lost 1 base to trimming and J lost 2 bases, with 10 bases between them. The complete variable domain, with remaining parts taken from reference TRBV7-3 and TRBJ2-3, reads GAGVSQTPSNKVTEKGKYVELRCDPISGHTALYWYRQSLGQGPEFLIYFQGTGAADDSGLPNDRFFAVRPEGSVSTLKIQRTERGDSAVYLCASSLIAGTTDTQYFGPGTRLTVL.